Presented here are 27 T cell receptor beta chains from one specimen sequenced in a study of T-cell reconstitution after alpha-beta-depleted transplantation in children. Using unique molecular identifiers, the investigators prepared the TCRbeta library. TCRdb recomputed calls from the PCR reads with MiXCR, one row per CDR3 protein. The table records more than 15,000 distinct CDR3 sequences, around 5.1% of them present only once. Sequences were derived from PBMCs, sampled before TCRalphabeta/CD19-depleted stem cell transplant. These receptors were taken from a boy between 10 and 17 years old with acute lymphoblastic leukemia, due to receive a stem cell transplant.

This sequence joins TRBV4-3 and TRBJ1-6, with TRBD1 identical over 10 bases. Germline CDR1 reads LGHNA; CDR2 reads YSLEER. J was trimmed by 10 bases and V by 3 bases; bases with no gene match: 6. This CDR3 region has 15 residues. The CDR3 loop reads CASSQTGTGDSPLHF. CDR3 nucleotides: TGCGCCAGCAGCCAGACCGGGACAGGGGACTCACCCCTCCACTTT.

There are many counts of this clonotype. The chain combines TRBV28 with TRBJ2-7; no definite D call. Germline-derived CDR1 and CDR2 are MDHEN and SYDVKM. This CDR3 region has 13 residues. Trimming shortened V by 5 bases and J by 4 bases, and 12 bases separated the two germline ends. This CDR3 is CASSTGRRYEQYF. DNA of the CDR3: TGTGCCAGCAGTACGGGTCGTAGATACGAGCAGTACTTC.

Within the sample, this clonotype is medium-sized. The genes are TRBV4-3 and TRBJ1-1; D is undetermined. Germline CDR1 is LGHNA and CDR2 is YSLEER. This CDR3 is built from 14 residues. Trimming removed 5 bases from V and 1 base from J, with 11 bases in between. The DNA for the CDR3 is TGCGCCAGCAGCATGGAGGGCTCGAACACTGAAGCTTTCTTT. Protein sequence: CASSMEGSNTEAFF.

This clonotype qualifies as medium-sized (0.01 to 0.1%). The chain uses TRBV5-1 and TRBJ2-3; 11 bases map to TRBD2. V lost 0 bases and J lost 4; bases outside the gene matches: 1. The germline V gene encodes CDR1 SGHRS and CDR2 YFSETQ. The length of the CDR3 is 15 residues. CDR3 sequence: CASSLELAGADTQYF. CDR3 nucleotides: TGCGCCAGCAGCTTGGAACTAGCGGGAGCAGATACGCAGTATTTT.

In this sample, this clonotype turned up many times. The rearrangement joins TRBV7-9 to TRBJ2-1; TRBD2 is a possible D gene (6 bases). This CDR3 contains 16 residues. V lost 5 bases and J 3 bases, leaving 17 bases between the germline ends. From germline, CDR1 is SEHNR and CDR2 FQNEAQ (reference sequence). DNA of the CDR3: TGTGCCAGCAGCCCCCGGGGGTCAGACTACTACAATGAGCAGTTCTTC. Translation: CASSPRGSDYYNEQFF.

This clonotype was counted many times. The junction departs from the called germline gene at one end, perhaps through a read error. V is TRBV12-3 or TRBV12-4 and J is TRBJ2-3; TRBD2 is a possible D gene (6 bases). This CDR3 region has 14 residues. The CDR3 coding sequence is TGTGCCAGCTTAGATGCGGGACGGAGAGATTCGCAGTATTTT. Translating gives CASLDAGRRDSQYF.

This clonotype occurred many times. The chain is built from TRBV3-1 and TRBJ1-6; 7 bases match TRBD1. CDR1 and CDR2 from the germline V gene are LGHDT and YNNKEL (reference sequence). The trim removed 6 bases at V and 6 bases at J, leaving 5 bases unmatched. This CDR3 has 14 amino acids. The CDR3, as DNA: TGTGCCAGCAGTCGCGGACAGGTTAATTCACCCCTCCACTTT. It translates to CASSRGQVNSPLHF.

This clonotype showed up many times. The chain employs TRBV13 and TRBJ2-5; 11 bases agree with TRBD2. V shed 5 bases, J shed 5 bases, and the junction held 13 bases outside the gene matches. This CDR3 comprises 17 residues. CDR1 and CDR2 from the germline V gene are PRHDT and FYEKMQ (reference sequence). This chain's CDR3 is CASSRGTSGRGWETQYF. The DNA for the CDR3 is TGTGCCAGCAGCAGAGGGACTAGCGGCCGCGGGTGGGAGACCCAGTACTTC.

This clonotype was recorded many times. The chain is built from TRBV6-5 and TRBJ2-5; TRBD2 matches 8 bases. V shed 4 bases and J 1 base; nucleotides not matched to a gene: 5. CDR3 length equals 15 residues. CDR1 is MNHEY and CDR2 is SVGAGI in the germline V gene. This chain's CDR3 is CASSFPGGGQETQYF. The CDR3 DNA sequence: TGTGCCAGCAGTTTCCCGGGGGGGGGCCAAGAGACCCAGTACTTC.

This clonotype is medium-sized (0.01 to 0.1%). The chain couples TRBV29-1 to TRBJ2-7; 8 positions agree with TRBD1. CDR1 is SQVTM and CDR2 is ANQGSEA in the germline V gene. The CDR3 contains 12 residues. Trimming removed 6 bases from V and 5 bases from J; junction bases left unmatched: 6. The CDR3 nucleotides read TGCAGCGTATACGACAGGGGCCACGAGCAGTACTTC. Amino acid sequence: CSVYDRGHEQYF.

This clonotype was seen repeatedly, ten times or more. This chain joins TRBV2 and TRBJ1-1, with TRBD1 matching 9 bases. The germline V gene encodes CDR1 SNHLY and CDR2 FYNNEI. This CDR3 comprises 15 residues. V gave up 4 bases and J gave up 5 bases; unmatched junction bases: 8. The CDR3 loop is CASSGARTGVTEAFF. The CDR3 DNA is TGTGCCAGCAGTGGGGCGCGGACAGGGGTGACTGAAGCTTTCTTT.

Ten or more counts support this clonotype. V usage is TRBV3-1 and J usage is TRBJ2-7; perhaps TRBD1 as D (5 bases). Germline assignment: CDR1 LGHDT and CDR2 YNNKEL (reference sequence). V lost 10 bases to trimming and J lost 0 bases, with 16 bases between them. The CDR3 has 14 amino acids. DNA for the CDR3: TGTGCCACCAAAGCCGGCAGGGCCTCCTACGAGCAGTACTTC. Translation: CATKAGRASYEQYF.

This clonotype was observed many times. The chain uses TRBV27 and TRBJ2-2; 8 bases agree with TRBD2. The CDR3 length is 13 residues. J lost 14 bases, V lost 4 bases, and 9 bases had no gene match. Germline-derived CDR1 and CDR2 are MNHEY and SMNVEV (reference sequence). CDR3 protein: CASSSLPRTSLFF. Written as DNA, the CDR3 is TGTGCCAGCAGTTCTCTCCCCCGGACTAGCCTGTTTTTT.

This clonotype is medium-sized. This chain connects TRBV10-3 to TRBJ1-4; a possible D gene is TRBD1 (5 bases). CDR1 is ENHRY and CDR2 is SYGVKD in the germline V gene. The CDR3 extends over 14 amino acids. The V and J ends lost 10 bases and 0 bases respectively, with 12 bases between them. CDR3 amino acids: CASRQSSTNEKLFF. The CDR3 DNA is TGTGCCAGTCGACAGAGCTCAACTAATGAAAAACTGTTTTTT.

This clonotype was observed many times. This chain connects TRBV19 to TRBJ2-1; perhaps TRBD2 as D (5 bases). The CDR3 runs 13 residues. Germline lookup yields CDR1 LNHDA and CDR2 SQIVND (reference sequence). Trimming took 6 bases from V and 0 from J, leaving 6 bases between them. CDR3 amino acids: CASRRDSYNEQFF. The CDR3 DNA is TGTGCCAGTAGACGGGACTCCTACAATGAGCAGTTCTTC.

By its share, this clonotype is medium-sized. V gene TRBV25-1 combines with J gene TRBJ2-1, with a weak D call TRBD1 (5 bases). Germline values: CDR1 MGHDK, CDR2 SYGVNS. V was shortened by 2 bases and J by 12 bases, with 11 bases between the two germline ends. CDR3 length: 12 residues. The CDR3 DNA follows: TGTGCCAGCAGTGAAATCCGTCAGGGGCAGTTCTTC. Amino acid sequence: CASSEIRQGQFF. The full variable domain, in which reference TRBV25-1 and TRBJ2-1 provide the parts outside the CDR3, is EADIYQTPRYLVIGTGKKITLECSQTMGHDKMYWYQQDPGMELHLIHYSYGVNSTEKGDLSSESTVSRIRTEHFPLTLESARPSHTSQYLCASSEIRQGQFFGPGTRLTVL.

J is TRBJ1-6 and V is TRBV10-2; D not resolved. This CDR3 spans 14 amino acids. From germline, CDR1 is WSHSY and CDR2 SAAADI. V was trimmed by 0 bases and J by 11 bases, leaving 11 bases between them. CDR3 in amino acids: CASSESVQTTPLHF. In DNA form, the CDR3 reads TGCGCCAGCAGTGAGTCGGTCCAGACGACACCCCTCCACTTT.

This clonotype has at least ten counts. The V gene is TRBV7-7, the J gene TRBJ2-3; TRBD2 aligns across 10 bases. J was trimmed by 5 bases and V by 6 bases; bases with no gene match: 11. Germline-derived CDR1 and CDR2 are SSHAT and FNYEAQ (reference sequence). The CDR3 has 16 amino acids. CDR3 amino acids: CASSPGASGRRDTQYF. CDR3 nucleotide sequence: TGTGCCAGCAGTCCCGGCGCTAGCGGGAGACGAGATACGCAGTATTTT.

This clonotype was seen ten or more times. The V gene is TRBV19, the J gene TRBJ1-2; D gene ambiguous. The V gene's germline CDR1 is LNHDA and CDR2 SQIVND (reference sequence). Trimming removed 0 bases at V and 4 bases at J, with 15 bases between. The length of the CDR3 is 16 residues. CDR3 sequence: CASSIDLRGAAYGYTF. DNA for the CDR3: TGTGCCAGTAGTATAGATCTTCGGGGAGCGGCCTATGGCTACACCTTC.

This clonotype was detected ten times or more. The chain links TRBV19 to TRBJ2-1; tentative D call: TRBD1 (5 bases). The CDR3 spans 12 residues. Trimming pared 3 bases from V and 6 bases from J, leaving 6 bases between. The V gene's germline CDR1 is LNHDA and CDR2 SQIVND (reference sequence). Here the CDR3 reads CASSMGPNEQFF. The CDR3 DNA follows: TGTGCCAGTAGTATGGGGCCCAATGAGCAGTTCTTC. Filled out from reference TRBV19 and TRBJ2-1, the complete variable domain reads DGGITQSPKYLFRKEGQNVTLSCEQNLNHDAMYWYRQDPGQGLRLIYYSQIVNDFQKGDIAEGYSVSREKKESFPLTVTSAQKNPTAFYLCASSMGPNEQFFGPGTRLTVL.

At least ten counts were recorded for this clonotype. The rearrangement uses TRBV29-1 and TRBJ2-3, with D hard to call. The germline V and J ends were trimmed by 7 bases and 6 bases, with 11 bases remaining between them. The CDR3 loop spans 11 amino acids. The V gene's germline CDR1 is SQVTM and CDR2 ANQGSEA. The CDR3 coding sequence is TGCAGCGGGGGTACACAGGATACGCAGTATTTT. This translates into CSGGTQDTQYF.

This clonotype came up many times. Written as DNA, the CDR3 is TGTGCCAGCAGTGGGAGCAGCCGTAATGAAAAACTGTTTTTT. Residues: CASSGSSRNEKLFF. The V gene is TRBV25-1, the J gene TRBJ1-4, with D unclear. The germline CDR1 and CDR2 sequences are MGHDK and SYGVNS. CDR3 length: 14 residues. V shed 4 bases and J shed 4 bases, with 10 bases lying between them.

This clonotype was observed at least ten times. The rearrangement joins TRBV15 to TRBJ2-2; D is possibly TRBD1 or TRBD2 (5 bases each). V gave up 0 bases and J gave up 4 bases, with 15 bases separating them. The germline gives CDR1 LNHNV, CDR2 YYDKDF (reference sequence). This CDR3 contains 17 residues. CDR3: CATSRERGAVLTGELFF. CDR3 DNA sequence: TGTGCCACCAGCAGAGAAAGGGGAGCGGTCCTCACCGGGGAGCTGTTTTTT.

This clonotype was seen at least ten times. Here the CDR3 reads CASSSPGTSNTGELFF. CDR3 bases: TGTGCCAGCAGCTCCCCCGGGACCTCGAACACCGGGGAGCTGTTTTTT. The V and J genes are TRBV5-6 and TRBJ2-2; perhaps D is TRBD1 or TRBD2 (5 bases each). This CDR3 contains 16 residues. V gave up 3 bases and J gave up 0 bases, with 12 bases separating them. From germline, CDR1 is SGHDT and CDR2 YYEEEE.

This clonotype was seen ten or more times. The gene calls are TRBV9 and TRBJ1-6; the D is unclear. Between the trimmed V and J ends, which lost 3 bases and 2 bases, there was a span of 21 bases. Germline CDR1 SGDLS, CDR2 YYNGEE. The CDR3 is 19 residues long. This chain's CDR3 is CASSASKDGSTPYNSPLHF. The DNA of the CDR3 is TGTGCCAGCAGCGCATCCAAGGACGGATCTACACCCTATAATTCACCCCTCCACTTT. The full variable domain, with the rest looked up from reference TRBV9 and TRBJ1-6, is DSGVTQTPKHLITATGQRVTLRCSPRSGDLSVYWYQQSLDQGLQFLIQYYNGEERAKGNILERFSAQQFPDLHSELNLSSLELGDSALYFCASSASKDGSTPYNSPLHFGNGTRLTVT.

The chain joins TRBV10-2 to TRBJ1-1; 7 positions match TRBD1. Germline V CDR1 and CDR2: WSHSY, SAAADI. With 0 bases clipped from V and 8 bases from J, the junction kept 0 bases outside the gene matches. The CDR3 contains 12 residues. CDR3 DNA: TGCGCCAGCAGTGAGTCGACAGGGGAAGCTTTCTTT. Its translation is CASSESTGEAFF.

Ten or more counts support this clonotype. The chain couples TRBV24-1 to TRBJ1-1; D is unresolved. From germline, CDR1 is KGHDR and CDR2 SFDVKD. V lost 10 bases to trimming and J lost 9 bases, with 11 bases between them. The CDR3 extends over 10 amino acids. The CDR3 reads CATPPRKAFF. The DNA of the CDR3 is TGTGCCACTCCCCCCAGGAAAGCTTTCTTT.